This record looks at one TCR beta chain sequence and its context. The antigen is unknown. Given a much more abundant clone one base away, this may be a read error. This specimen comes from a study of CD8 T cells in ankylosing spondylitis. Study results and limitations: CD8+ disease-linked clones were present at relatively low frequencies in blood. In synovial fluid and blood from reactive arthritis, some motif variants were previously reported. For ankylosing spondylitis blood, a TCR beta motif of fewer than 10 highly homologous variants appeared characteristic.

Germline CDR1 reads SGHRS; CDR2 reads YFSETQ. Trimming pared 1 base from V and 0 bases from J, leaving 8 bases between. CDR3 size: 15 residues. Molecular-barcoded quantitative 5'-RACE produced these TCR beta libraries. From the 5' RACE reads, TCRdb called clonotypes with MiXCR, one entry per CDR3 protein. The sample shows roughly 250,000 distinct CDR3 sequences, around 7.8% of them seen only once. This receptor was identified in a male donor with ankylosing spondylitis or in good health (not recorded which). The source material was blood, either unsorted or a sorted T cell fraction (not recorded which). The V and J genes are TRBV5-1 and TRBJ2-1; D unresolved. CDR3 region: CASSLRASSYNEQFF. Here the CDR3 DNA reads TGCGCCAGCAGCTTGAGAGCCAGCTCCTACAATGAGCAGTTCTTC.